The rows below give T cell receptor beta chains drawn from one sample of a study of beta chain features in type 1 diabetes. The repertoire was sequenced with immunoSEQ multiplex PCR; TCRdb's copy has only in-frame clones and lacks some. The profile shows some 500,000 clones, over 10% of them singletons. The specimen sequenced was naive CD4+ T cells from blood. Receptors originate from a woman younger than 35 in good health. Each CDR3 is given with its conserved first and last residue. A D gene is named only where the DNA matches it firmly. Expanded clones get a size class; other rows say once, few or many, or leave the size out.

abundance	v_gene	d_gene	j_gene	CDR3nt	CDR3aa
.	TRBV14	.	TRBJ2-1	TGTGCCAGCAGCCAAGATATCAGGGGTGAGCAGTTCTTC	CASSQDIRGEQFF
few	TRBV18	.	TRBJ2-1	TGTGCCAGCTCACGAATTATAGACAATGAGCAGTTCTTC	CASSRIIDNEQFF
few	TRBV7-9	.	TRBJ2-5	TGTGCCAGCAGCCTACATTCTAGGGGCCAAGAGACCCAGTACTTC	CASSLHSRGQETQYF
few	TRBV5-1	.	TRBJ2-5	TGCGCCAGCAGCTTCAGGGTTGTGACATCGGAGGAGACCCAGTACTTC	CASSFRVVTSEETQYF
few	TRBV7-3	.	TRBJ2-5	TGTGCCAGCAGCTTAAGCGGCGTAGAAGAGACCCAGTACTTC	CASSLSGVEETQYF
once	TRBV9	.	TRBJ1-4	TGTGCCAGCAGCGTAGCGCCCCTCAACGAAAAACTGTTTTTT	CASSVAPLNEKLFF
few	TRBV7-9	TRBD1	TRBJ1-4	TGTGCCAGCAGCTTAACAGGGGCGGGTGAAAAACTGTTTTTT	CASSLTGAGEKLFF
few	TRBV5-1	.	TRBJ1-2	TGCGCCAGCAGCTTGGGGACAGTCGAGGGCTACACCTTC	CASSLGTVEGYTF
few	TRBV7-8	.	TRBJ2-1	TGTGCCAGCAGCCAAACAGTTTCCCTTTACAATGAGCAGTTCTTC	CASSQTVSLYNEQFF
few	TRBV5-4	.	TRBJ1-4	TGTGCCAGCAGCTTTGAAAGAGAACTGTTTTTT	CASSFERELFF
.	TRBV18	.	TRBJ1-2	TGTGCCAGCTCACCGCGGGGAGGCTATGGCTACACCTTC	CASSPRGGYGYTF
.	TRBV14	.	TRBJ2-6	TGTGCCAGCAGCCAAGTGCCGTCACAGGGATATAGGGCCAACGTCCTGACTTTC	CASSQVPSQGYRANVLTF
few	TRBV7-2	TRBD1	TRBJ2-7	TGTGCCAGCAGCTTACAGGGACAGGGATCCTACGAGCAGTACTTC	CASSLQGQGSYEQYF
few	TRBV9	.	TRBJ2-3	TGTGCCAGCAGCTCCTCTAGCAGAAGCACAGATACGCAGTATTTT	CASSSSSRSTDTQYF
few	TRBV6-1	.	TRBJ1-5	TGTGCCAGCAGTGACGAGAAGAGGTCGCCCCAGCATTTT	CASSDEKRSPQHF
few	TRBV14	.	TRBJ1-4	TGTGCCAGCAGCCAAACGATTGTCCAGAAACTGTTTTTT	CASSQTIVQKLFF
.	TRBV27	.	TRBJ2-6	TGTGCCAGCAGTTTCGATCCCCGGGGGTCTGGGGCCAACGTCCTGACTTTC	CASSFDPRGSGANVLTF
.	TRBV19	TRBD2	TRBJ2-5	TGTGCCAGTAGCACCCGAGGAGCGGGGGGGAAAGAGACCCAGTACTTC	CASSTRGAGGKETQYF
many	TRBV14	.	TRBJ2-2	TGTGCCAGCAGCAGGAAGGCGGAGCTGTTTTTT	CASSRKAELFF
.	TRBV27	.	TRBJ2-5	TGTGCCAGCCGCGCCGGGGGAGAGACCCAGTACTTC	CASRAGGETQYF
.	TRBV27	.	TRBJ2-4	TGTGCCAGCCACCGAAGGGGGGTCGAGAACATTCAGTACTTC	CASHRRGVENIQYF
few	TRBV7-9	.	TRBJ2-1	TGTGCCAGCAGCTTAAGGACAGCCTACAATGAGCAGTTCTTC	CASSLRTAYNEQFF
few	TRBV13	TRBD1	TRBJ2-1	TGTGCCAGCAGCGCCCCGGCCACGGGACAGGGGGCAAATGAGCAGTTCTTC	CASSAPATGQGANEQFF
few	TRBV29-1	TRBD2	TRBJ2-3	TGCAGCGTTACCTCGACTAGCGGGTTTTCAGATACGCAGTATTTT	CSVTSTSGFSDTQYF
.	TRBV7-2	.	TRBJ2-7	TGTGCCAGCAGCCCTTCCTGGGTCAGTAGTTTCGAGCAGTACTTC	CASSPSWVSSFEQYF
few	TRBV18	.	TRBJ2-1	TGTGCCAGCTCACCACCACCGACCGACAATGAGCAGTTCTTC	CASSPPPTDNEQFF
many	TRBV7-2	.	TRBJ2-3	TGTGCCAGCAGCTTAGTGAATACGCAGTATTTT	CASSLVNTQYF
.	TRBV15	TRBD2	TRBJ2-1	TGTGCCACCAGTCCCCCGGGACTAGCGGGGTACAATGAGCAGTTCTTC	CATSPPGLAGYNEQFF
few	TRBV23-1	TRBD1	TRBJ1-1	TGCGCCAGCAGTCAATCGGGTCAGGGGGGACAGATTACGAACACTGAAGCTTTCTTT	CASSQSGQGGQITNTEAFF
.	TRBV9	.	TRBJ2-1	TGTGCCAGCAGCTTTCGGACGGGTGAGCAGTTCTTC	CASSFRTGEQFF
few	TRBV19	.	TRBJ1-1	TGTGCCAGTTCGAGGTACACTGAAGCTTTCTTT	CASSRYTEAFF
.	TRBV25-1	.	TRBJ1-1	TGTGCCAGCAGTGATCGAAAGGTTAACACTGAAGCTTTCTTT	CASSDRKVNTEAFF
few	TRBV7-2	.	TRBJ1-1	TGTGCCAGCAGCCCCGACAGGAGTAACACTGAAGCTTTCTTT	CASSPDRSNTEAFF
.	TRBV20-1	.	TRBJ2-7	TGCAGTGCTACTAGCGTCTACGAGCAGTACTTC	CSATSVYEQYF
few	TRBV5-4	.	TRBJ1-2	TGTGCCAGCAGCCCCCCAAGGTTGGGGGGGGCGAACTATGGCTACACCTTC	CASSPPRLGGANYGYTF
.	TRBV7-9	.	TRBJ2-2	TGTGCCAGCAGCTTTCCTCCCGCGCGGGGCTTGATCGGGGAGCTGTTTTTT	CASSFPPARGLIGELFF
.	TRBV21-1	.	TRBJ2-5	TGTGCCAGCAGCAATTCAAGGGACCAAGAGACCCAGTACTTC	CASSNSRDQETQYF
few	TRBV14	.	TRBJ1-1	TGTGCCAGCAGCCAAGATCGGGGTGGAGCTTTCTTT	CASSQDRGGAFF
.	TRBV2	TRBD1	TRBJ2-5	TGTGCCAGCAGTGAGGGAGACAGGGACGAAGAGACCCAGTACTTC	CASSEGDRDEETQYF
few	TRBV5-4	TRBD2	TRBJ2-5	TGTGCCAGCAGAATAGCGGGGGAGACGGAGACCCAGTACTTC	CASRIAGETETQYF
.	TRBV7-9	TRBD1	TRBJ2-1	TGTGCCAGCAGCTTAGCCCAGGGGGCCTACAATGAGCAGTTCTTC	CASSLAQGAYNEQFF
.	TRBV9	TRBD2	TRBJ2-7	TGTGCCAGCAGCGTAGTCTCCGCGGGAGTGGGGGAGCAGTACTTC	CASSVVSAGVGEQYF
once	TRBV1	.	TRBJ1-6	TGCACCAGCAGCCAAGGGGACACAGGGGGTTATAATTCACCCCTCCACTTT	CTSSQGDTGGYNSPLHF
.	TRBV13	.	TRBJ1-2	TGTGCCAGCAGCCGCGGACAGTCAACTTATGGCTACACCTTC	CASSRGQSTYGYTF
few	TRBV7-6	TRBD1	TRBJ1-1	TGTGCCAGCAGCTGGAAGACAGGGGGTGGGTCTGAAGCTTTCTTT	CASSWKTGGGSEAFF
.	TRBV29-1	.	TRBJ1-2	TGCAGCGTTGCACAGGGCGGCTATGGCTACACCTTC	CSVAQGGYGYTF
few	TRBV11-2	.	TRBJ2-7	TGTGCCAGCCGAAACGGTTTCAAATCCTACGAGCAGTACTTC	CASRNGFKSYEQYF
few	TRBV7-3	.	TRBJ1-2	TGTGCCAGCAGCCGGGGGCGTAACTATGGCTACACCTTC	CASSRGRNYGYTF
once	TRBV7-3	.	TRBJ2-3	TGTGCCAGCAGCTTAGCTAGCCGCGCGGGCCGGGATACGCAGTATTTT	CASSLASRAGRDTQYF
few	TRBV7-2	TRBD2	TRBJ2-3	TGTGCCAGCAGCTTAGCCGTAGCGGGAGTGTCAGATACGCAGTATTTT	CASSLAVAGVSDTQYF
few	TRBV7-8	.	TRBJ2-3	TGTGCCAGCAGCGCACAGGGCCCGATACAGGTGGATACGCAGTATTTT	CASSAQGPIQVDTQYF
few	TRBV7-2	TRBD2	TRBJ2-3	TGTGCCAGCAGCGCTTGGCGGGGGAGCACAGATACGCAGTATTTT	CASSAWRGSTDTQYF
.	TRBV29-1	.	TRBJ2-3	TGCAGCGGTGTGGGGGGTTTGCACACAGATACGCAGTATTTT	CSGVGGLHTDTQYF
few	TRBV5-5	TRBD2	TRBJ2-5	TGTGCCAGCAGCTGGGCTTGGGGAGGGGAGACCCAGTACTTC	CASSWAWGGETQYF
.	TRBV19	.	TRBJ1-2	TGTGCCAGTAGTATCCCCCCTGCAGGGGCTAACTATGGCTACACCTTC	CASSIPPAGANYGYTF
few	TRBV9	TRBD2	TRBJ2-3	TGTGCCAGCAGCGGTCTAGCGGGGGTAAAAGATACGCAGTATTTT	CASSGLAGVKDTQYF
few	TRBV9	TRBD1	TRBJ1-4	TGTGCCAGCAGCGTTACCGGGACAGGGGAGAAACTGTTTTTT	CASSVTGTGEKLFF
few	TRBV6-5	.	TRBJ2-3	TGTGCCAGCACGAGGGAAGGCACAGATACGCAGTATTTT	CASTREGTDTQYF
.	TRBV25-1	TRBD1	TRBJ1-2	TGTGCCAGCAGTGTCTGGGAGGAGACAGGGTGGCACTATGGCTACACCTTC	CASSVWEETGWHYGYTF